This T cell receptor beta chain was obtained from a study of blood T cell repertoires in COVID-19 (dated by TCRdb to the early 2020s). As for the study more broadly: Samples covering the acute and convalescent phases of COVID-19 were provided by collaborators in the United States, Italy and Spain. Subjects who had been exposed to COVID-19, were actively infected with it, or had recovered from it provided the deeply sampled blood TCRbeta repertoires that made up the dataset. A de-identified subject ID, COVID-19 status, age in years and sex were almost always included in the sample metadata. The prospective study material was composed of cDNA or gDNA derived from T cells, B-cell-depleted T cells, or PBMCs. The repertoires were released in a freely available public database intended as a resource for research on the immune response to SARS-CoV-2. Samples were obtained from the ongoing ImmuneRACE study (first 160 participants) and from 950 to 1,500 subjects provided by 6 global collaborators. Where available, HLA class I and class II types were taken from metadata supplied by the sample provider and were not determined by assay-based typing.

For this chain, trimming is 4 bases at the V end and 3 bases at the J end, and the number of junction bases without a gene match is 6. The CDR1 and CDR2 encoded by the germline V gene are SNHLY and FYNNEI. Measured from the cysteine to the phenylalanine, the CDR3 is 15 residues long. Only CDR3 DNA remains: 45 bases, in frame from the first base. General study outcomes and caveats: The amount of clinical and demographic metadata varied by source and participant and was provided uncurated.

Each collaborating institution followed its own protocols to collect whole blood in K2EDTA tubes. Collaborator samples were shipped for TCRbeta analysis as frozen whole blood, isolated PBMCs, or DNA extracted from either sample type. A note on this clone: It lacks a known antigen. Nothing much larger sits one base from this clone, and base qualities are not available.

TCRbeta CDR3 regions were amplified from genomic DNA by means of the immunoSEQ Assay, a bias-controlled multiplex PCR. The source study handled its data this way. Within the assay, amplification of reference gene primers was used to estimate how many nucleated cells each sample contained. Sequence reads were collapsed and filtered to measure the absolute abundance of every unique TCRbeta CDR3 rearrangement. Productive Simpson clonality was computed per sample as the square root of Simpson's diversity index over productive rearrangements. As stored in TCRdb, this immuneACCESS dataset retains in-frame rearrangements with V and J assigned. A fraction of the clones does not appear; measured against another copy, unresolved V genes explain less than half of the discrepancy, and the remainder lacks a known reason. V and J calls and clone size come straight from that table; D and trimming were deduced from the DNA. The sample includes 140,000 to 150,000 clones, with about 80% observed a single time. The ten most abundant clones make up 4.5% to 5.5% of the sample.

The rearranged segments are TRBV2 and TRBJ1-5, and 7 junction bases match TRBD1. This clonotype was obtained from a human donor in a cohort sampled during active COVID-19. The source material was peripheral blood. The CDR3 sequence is CASSAGTVDNQPQHF. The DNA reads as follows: TGTGCCAGCAGTGCCGGGACAGTCGACAATCAGCCCCAGCATTTT.